Below are 31 T cell receptor beta chains sequenced from a single sample in a study of blood T cells in healthy people across ages. The authors ran a second PCR of 7 to 11 cycles using a sample-barcoded 5' primer and a J-beta primer mix. From the 5' RACE reads, TCRdb called clonotypes with MiXCR, one entry per CDR3 protein. The sample holds roughly 1 million distinct CDR3 sequences, roughly 24% seen once. The same data also went into a second study, on T cells of mothers and their children.

The sequenced sample consisted of blood. The receptors derive from a girl aged 2 to 9 in good health.

The rearrangement links TRBV29-1 to TRBJ2-5; no reliable D call. The J call is doubtful: the DNA matches TRBJ2-1 better. The germline CDR1 and CDR2 sequences are SQVTM and ANQGSEA. This CDR3 comprises 11 residues. The CDR3 here is CSVVLGGEQFF. The CDR3 nucleotides read TGCAGCGTTGTCCTGGGTGGTGAGCAGTTCTTC.

This clonotype occurred a few times. This chain uses TRBV27 with TRBJ2-1, with D possibly TRBD1 on 6 matching bases. V lost 1 base and J lost 2, with 21 bases in between. In germline, CDR1 is MNHEY, CDR2 SMNVEV (reference sequence). The CDR3 length is 19 residues. CDR3 DNA sequence: TGTGCCAGCAGTTTATTCCTCAGACAGGCCCTGGATCCCTACAATGAGCAGTTCTTC. It is translated as CASSLFLRQALDPYNEQFF.

The CDR3 bases are TGTGCCAGCAGTCGTTCGGGGACAGGGGCCGAGCAGTACTTC. This translates into CASSRSGTGAEQYF. V is TRBV6-2 or TRBV6-3 and J is TRBJ2-7, with 10 bases fitting TRBD1. In germline, CDR1 is MNHEY, CDR2 SVGEGT. CDR3 length: 14 residues. V gave up 5 bases and J gave up 6 bases; unmatched junction bases: 7.

CDR3 bases: TGCAGCGTGGCGGAAAGGACAGGAGTTTACACCTTC. It yields the protein CSVAERTGVYTF. This sequence joins TRBV29-1 and TRBJ1-2; 7 bases are a match to TRBD1. CDR1 SQVTM and CDR2 ANQGSEA come from the germline V gene. V was pared by 6 bases and J by 11 bases, with 12 bases of the junction left unmatched. The CDR3 totals 12 residues.

This clonotype has more than one count but fewer than ten. The junction differs from germline at one of its ends, possibly a read error. The rearrangement joins TRBV5-5 to TRBJ2-5; no definite D call. CDR1 and CDR2 from the germline V gene are SGHKS and YYEKEE (reference sequence). The CDR3 is 14 amino acids. The CDR3 loop is CASSLSVTGPAYDF. Written as DNA, the CDR3 is TGTGCCAGCAGCTTGAGCGTCACGGGCCCAGCCTACGACTTC. Full variable domain (outside the CDR3, taken from reference TRBV5-5 and TRBJ2-5): DAGVTQSPTHLIKTRGQQVTLRCSPISGHKSVSWYQQVLGQGPQFIFQYYEKEERGRGNFPDRFSARQFPNYSSELNVNALLLGDSALYLCASSLSVTGPAYDFGPGTRLLVL.

The chain combines TRBV29-1 with TRBJ2-7; tentatively, D is TRBD1 (5 bases). The CDR3 covers 13 residues. Trimming took off 6 bases at V and 3 bases at J, with 15 bases between the two ends. Looked up from germline, CDR1 is SQVTM and CDR2 is ANQGSEA. This CDR3 is CSVVPRRGYEQYF. The CDR3, as DNA: TGCAGCGTGGTCCCACGAAGGGGCTACGAGCAGTACTTC.

The chain has TRBV5-1 and TRBJ2-5; a possible D gene is TRBD1 (5 bases). The DNA end is a closer match to TRBJ2-7, so the J assignment may be wrong. The CDR3 consists of 14 residues. Germline-derived CDR1 and CDR2 are SGHRS and YFSETQ. The DNA for the CDR3 is TGCGCCAGCAGCTTGCAGACAGCAAACGACGAGCAGTACTTC. Amino acids: CASSLQTANDEQYF.

The sample holds a few counts of this clonotype. The CDR3 nucleotides are TGTGCCACCAGCAGAGATCCTTGGGGAATTAGTGGCGAGCAGTTCTTC. Translation: CATSRDPWGISGEQFF. The rearrangement links TRBV15 to TRBJ2-5; D uncertain. The J call may be incorrect, as the DNA end agrees better with TRBJ2-1. CDR1 and CDR2 from the germline V gene are LNHNV and YYDKDF (reference sequence). This CDR3 is built from 16 residues.

Remarks on this clonotype: A read error may account for a junction end that differs from germline. The V call is TRBV15, the J call TRBJ1-5; maybe TRBD1 (6 bases). This CDR3 is built from 15 residues. In germline, CDR1 is LNHNV, CDR2 YYDKDF (reference sequence). CDR3 in DNA: TGTGCCACCAGCAGAGATTCGGGGGCGCATCAGCCCCAGCCTTTT. The encoded protein is CATSRDSGAHQPQPF.

The genes are TRBV19 and TRBJ2-7; D perhaps matches TRBD1 (6 bases). The J call is in doubt because the DNA end fits TRBJ2-5 better. The CDR3 contains 12 residues. Germline-derived CDR1 and CDR2 are LNHDA and SQIVND (reference sequence). The CDR3 loop reads CASAGVGETQYF. The CDR3 DNA is TGTGCCAGTGCAGGGGTGGGAGAGACCCAGTACTTC.

This chain connects TRBV6-1 to TRBJ2-1; the D gene is possibly TRBD1 (6 bases). CDR3 length equals 13 residues. The germline V and J ends were trimmed by 2 bases and 6 bases, with 8 bases remaining between them. Germline V gene lookup returns CDR1 MNHNS and CDR2 SASEGT. The CDR3 is CASSEQGSNEQFF. The CDR3 nucleotides read TGTGCCAGCAGTGAACAGGGGAGCAATGAGCAGTTCTTC.

The rearrangement uses TRBV7-9 and TRBJ2-5; tentative D call: TRBD2 (6 bases). CDR3 length: 15 residues. Trimming left V 5 bases short and J 2 bases short, with 15 bases between. Germline V gene sequence: CDR1 SEHNR, CDR2 FQNEAQ (reference sequence). CDR3 sequence (DNA): TGTGCCAGCAGCCCGGACTACCGAGCTCAAGAGACCCAGTACTTC. Translation: CASSPDYRAQETQYF.

This clonotype was found a few times. The chain joins TRBV6-2 or TRBV6-3 to TRBJ2-5; D not resolved. This CDR3 has 14 amino acids. The V end was cut by 2 bases, the J end by 2 bases, with 9 bases between. The V gene's germline CDR1 is MNHEY and CDR2 SVGEGT. The CDR3 region has the DNA TGTGCCAGCAGTTACATCTATGTACAAGAGACCCAGTACTTC. Its protein is CASSYIYVQETQYF.

The chain uses TRBV29-1 and TRBJ2-7; D is unclear. Germline CDR1 and CDR2: SQVTM and ANQGSEA. This CDR3 spans 13 amino acids. Trimming pared 4 bases from V and 3 bases from J, leaving 13 bases between. For the CDR3, the DNA is TGCAGCGTTGCCGAGTCTGGGAACTACGAGCAGTACTTC. Protein sequence: CSVAESGNYEQYF.

This chain links TRBV6-5 with TRBJ2-5; D is unclear. The J call may be faulty, since TRBJ2-7 better matches the DNA end. This CDR3 contains 13 residues. Looked up from germline, CDR1 is MNHEY and CDR2 is SVGAGI. In DNA form, the CDR3 reads TGTGCCAGCAGAAACGGGCTTACCTACGAGCAGTACTTC. Its protein product is CASRNGLTYEQYF.

The rearrangement links TRBV10-3 to TRBJ2-7, with D hard to call. Per germline, CDR1 ENHRY and CDR2 SYGVKD. CDR3 length: 14 residues. The V and J ends lost 3 bases and 0 bases respectively, with 9 bases between them. In DNA form, the CDR3 reads TGTGCCATCAGTGATCTGGGATCCTCCTACGAGCAGTACTTC. It yields the protein CAISDLGSSYEQYF.

This clonotype was seen a few times. V is TRBV2 and J is TRBJ1-5; 7 bases agree with TRBD1. Germline V gives CDR1 SNHLY, CDR2 FYNNEI. V was clipped by 5 bases and J by 3 bases; unmatched bases: 7. The CDR3 consists of 15 residues. CDR3 protein: CASSLETGPNQPQHF. CDR3 in DNA: TGTGCCAGCAGTCTCGAGACAGGGCCCAATCAGCCCCAGCATTTT.

The chain is built from TRBV7-9 and TRBJ1-2; D gene uncertain. CDR1 SEHNR and CDR2 FQNEAQ come from the germline V gene (reference sequence). The CDR3 runs to 13 residues. V lost 0 bases and J lost 7, with 9 bases in between. As DNA, the CDR3 is TGTGCCAGCAGCTTAGCAGGGTTGGCTGGCTACACCTTC. It yields the protein CASSLAGLAGYTF.

This clonotype was observed a handful of times. The chain couples TRBV12-3 or TRBV12-4 to TRBJ2-7, with D maybe TRBD2 (5 bases). TRBJ2-1 matches the DNA end more closely, so the J call is doubtful. The CDR3 length is 14 residues. CDR3 sequence (DNA): TGTGCCAGCAGCCCCCTAGGTGGGAGTGATGAGCAGTTCTTC. Translation: CASSPLGGSDEQFF.

This rearrangement joins TRBV11-2 to TRBJ1-3; 8 positions agree with TRBD1. The CDR3 is 14 amino acids. The V and J ends lost 5 bases and 8 bases, in that order; junction bases with no gene match: 8. Germline CDR1 SGHAT, CDR2 FQNNGV. The CDR3 region is CASSTLDRGDTIYF. The CDR3 DNA follows: TGTGCCAGCAGCACCTTAGACAGGGGTGACACCATATATTTT.

There are a few counts of this clonotype. This chain connects TRBV6-5 to TRBJ2-1; 13 bases fit TRBD2. CDR1 MNHEY and CDR2 SVGAGI come from the germline V gene. CDR3 length equals 15 residues. The J segment lost 8 bases and the V segment lost 6 bases, leaving 7 bases of the junction unmatched. Written as DNA, the CDR3 is TGTGCCAGCAGACCGGGACTAGCGGGAATCGATGAGCAGTTCTTC. This gives the protein CASRPGLAGIDEQFF.

This clonotype was counted only a few times. The J gene is TRBJ1-1, the V gene TRBV12-3 or TRBV12-4; tentative D call: TRBD1 (5 bases). The CDR3 runs to 15 residues. Trimming removed 0 bases from V and 5 bases from J, with 13 bases in between. The CDR3 DNA reads as TGTGCCAGCAGTTTAGCGAATTCGGGGCTGACTGAAGCTTTCTTT. This sequence encodes CASSLANSGLTEAFF.

The CDR3 region has the DNA TGTGCCAGCAGCAAAGTTATTCCGTGGGGGTCAAACTACGAGCAGTACTTC. Residues: CASSKVIPWGSNYEQYF. The chain recombines TRBV21-1 with TRBJ2-7; the table's D call, TRBD1, has no DNA check behind it. TRBV21-1 has pseudogene status. CDR3 length: 17 residues.

The chain combines TRBV19 with TRBJ1-5; 9 nucleotides align to TRBD1. Looked up from germline, CDR1 is LNHDA and CDR2 is SQIVND (reference sequence). The CDR3 runs to 15 residues. After removal of 9 bases from V and 0 bases from J, the junction contained 6 bases not matched to a gene. This chain's CDR3 is CASRTGDFSNQPQHF. In nucleotides, the CDR3 is TGTGCCAGCCGGACAGGGGATTTTAGCAATCAGCCCCAGCATTTT.

The chain carries TRBV9 and TRBJ1-2; D is unresolved. From germline, CDR1 is SGDLS and CDR2 YYNGEE. The V end was cut by 6 bases, the J end by 8 bases, with 20 bases between. This CDR3 spans 14 amino acids. The CDR3 loop is CASTLEVAAGGYTF. The CDR3 bases are TGTGCCAGCACTTTAGAGGTAGCCGCGGGGGGCTACACCTTC.

The chain carries TRBV29-1 and TRBJ2-3, with TRBD2 matching 8 bases. The CDR3 contains 17 residues. The J segment lost 0 bases and the V segment lost 6 bases, leaving 14 bases of the junction unmatched. CDR1 SQVTM and CDR2 ANQGSEA come from the germline V gene. The CDR3 spells CSVKISQTSESTDTQYF. The CDR3 region has the DNA TGCAGCGTCAAAATCTCGCAGACTAGCGAAAGCACAGATACGCAGTATTTT.

The chain recombines TRBV11-2 with TRBJ2-1; perhaps TRBD1 as D (5 bases). Deletions cut 1 base from V and 0 bases from J, with 13 bases between. From germline, CDR1 is SGHAT and CDR2 FQNNGV. The CDR3 sequence is 17 residues long. CDR3 DNA: TGTGCCAGCAGCTTAGCCCTTCGACAGTCCTCCTACAATGAGCAGTTCTTC. Translation gives CASSLALRQSSYNEQFF.

The V gene is TRBV7-9, the J gene TRBJ2-5, with 9 bases lining up with TRBD2. Gene TRBJ2-1 matches the end of the DNA better, so the J call may be wrong. This CDR3 spans 17 amino acids. From germline, CDR1 is SEHNR and CDR2 FQNEAQ (reference sequence). The CDR3 is CASSQIFQAGGRDEQFF. In DNA form, the CDR3 reads TGTGCCAGCAGCCAGATATTCCAGGCGGGGGGGCGCGATGAGCAGTTCTTC.

This clonotype has only a few counts. The CDR3 DNA follows: TGTGCCAGCAGCTTTCCGGGGAATGGCTACACCTTC. This sequence encodes CASSFPGNGYTF. The chain couples TRBV5-6 to TRBJ1-2; the D is unclear. The germline V gene has CDR1 SGHDT and CDR2 YYEEEE. The CDR3 extends over 12 amino acids. V was shortened by 2 bases and J by 6 bases, with 8 bases between the two germline ends.

The chain combines TRBV7-2 with TRBJ2-3; 9 bases agree with TRBD2. Germline V gene lookup returns CDR1 SGHTA and CDR2 FQGNSA. This CDR3 contains 17 residues. V shed 1 base and J 8 bases; nucleotides not matched to a gene: 13. CDR3 sequence reads: CASSLVSRGGGLGTQYF. The CDR3 nucleotides are TGTGCCAGCAGCTTAGTATCGCGGGGGGGAGGGTTGGGTACGCAGTATTTT.

About this clonotype: An end of the junction does not agree with germline; a read error may underlie this. The chain recombines TRBV11-2 with TRBJ2-7; TRBD1 is a possible D gene (5 bases). The CDR3 is made up of 13 amino acids. The germline V gene encodes CDR1 SGHAT and CDR2 FQNNGV. The CDR3 region is CATSDRYPYEQYF. The CDR3 DNA follows: TGTGCCACCAGCGACAGATACCCCTACGAGCAGTACTTC.